This TCR beta chain came from a study of control samples from healthy donors and cancer patients (dated by TCRdb to 2018 to 2020). Library prep was done by the immunoSEQ multiplex PCR assay. TCRdb took this table from immuneACCESS and kept in-frame rearrangements with V and J called. Such tables lack part of the clones; where checked against another copy, unresolved V genes explain under half of the gap, and the rest is unexplained. The sample table contains about 150,000 clones; only one count was recorded for approximately 88% of them. 4% to 5.5% of the sample is taken by the ten largest. As to this clone: Its antigen is unknown. No qualities accompany the bases; no much larger clone lies one base away.

The germline V gene sets CDR1 to SGHRS and CDR2 to YFSETQ. Inclusive of the bounding cysteine and phenylalanine, the CDR3 is 13 residues long. The read is trimmed to its CDR3 DNA, 39 bases read in frame from base 1. Deletion took 5 bases off V and 4 bases off J, with a span of 13 bases between the germline ends. This chain joins TRBV5-1 to TRBJ2-7, with the D gene call left open. The receptor was derived from a man younger than 45 in good health. The source material was blood. This receptor carries the CDR3 CASSVSPGYEQYF. The DNA sequence is as follows: TGCGCCAGCAGTGTCTCCCCCGGTTACGAGCAGTACTTC.